This TCR beta chain comes out of a study of blood T cell repertoires in COVID-19. Study-wide context: The samples span acute and convalescent COVID-19 from the United States, Italy and Spain. Sources were T cells, B-cell-depleted T cells, or PBMCs; the material itself was cDNA or gDNA.

Trimming cost V 0 bases and J 13 bases; bases outside gene matches: 6. Germline lookup yields CDR1 LGHDT and CDR2 YNNKEL (reference sequence). CDR3 length equals 13 residues. Methods used by the authors: By means of reference gene primer amplification, nucleated cell counts were estimated. Assay: immunoSEQ multiplex PCR; the TCRdb copy retains only in-frame clones and omits some. The D gene and trimming were derived from the DNA, and the V and J assignments and clone size from that table. The sample records about 260,000 clones, approximately 86% being singletons. This receptor was identified in a middle-aged man with active or convalescent COVID-19. The specimen sequenced was peripheral blood. The chain recombines TRBV3-1 (or the pseudogene TRBV3-2) with TRBJ2-1, with 7 bases matching TRBD2. CDR3 DNA: TGTGCCAGCAGCCAAGAAGCGGGGTGGACTCAGTTCTTC. It encodes CASSQEAGWTQFF.